This T cell receptor (beta chain) was observed in a study of blood T cell repertoires in COVID-19. Study-level background: There were acute and convalescent COVID-19 samples, and they came from the United States, Italy and Spain. From T cells, B-cell-depleted T cells, or PBMCs came the material, which was cDNA or gDNA.

Sequencing was performed with immunoSEQ multiplex PCR; in TCRdb, only in-frame clones are kept and a portion is missing. The data contain 35,000 to 55,000 clones, roughly 84% of them seen just once; the ten biggest clones take up approximately 12%. Germline CDR1 is SGHNT and CDR2 is YENEEA. Trimming stripped 2 bases from V and 1 base from J, with 12 bases between. The CDR3 sequence is 15 residues long. The chain recombines TRBV11-3 with TRBJ2-7; maybe TRBD1 (6 bases). The source of this sequence is a human donor in a cohort sampled during active COVID-19. Sequencing was done on a sample of peripheral blood. CDR3 bases: TGTGCCAGCAGCTTAAGTTGGGGGCGATCCTACGAGCAGTACTTC. Its translation: CASSLSWGRSYEQYF.